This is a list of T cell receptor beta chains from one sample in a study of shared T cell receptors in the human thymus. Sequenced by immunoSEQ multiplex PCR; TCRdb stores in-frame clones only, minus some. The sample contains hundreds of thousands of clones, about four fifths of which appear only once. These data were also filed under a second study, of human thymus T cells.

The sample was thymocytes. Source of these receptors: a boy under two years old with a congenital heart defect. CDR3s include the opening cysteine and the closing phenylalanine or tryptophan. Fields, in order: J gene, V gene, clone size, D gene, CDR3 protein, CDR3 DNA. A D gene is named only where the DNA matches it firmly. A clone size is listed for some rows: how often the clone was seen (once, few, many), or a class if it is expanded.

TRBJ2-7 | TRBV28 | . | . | CASSPDSGPYEQYF | TGTGCCAGCAGTCCGGACAGCGGACCCTACGAGCAGTACTTC
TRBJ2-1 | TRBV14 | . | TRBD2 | CASSLSGMGPLYNEQFF | TGTGCCAGCAGTCTTAGCGGGATGGGCCCTCTCTACAATGAGCAGTTCTTC
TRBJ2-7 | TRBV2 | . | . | CASSETTTVLYF | TGTGCCAGCAGTGAAACCACGACTGTGCTGTACTTC
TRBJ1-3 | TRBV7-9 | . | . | CASSLSRGHSGNTIYF | TGTGCCAGCAGCTTATCAAGGGGTCACTCTGGAAACACCATATATTTT
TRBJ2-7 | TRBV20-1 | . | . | CSARGSYEQYF | TGCAGTGCTAGAGGGAGTTACGAGCAGTACTTC
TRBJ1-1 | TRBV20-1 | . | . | CSAAQGEAFF | TGCAGTGCTGCACAGGGAGAAGCTTTCTTT
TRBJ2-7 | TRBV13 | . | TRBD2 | CASSLSLAGEDEQYF | TGTGCCAGCAGCTTAAGTCTAGCGGGTGAGGACGAGCAGTACTTC
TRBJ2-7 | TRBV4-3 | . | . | CASSHEGRGEVHEQYF | TGCGCCAGCAGCCATGAGGGGCGGGGTGAGGTCCACGAGCAGTACTTC
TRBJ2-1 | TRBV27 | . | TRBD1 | CASRTGGQGADNEQFF | TGTGCCAGCAGAACCGGGGGACAGGGGGCGGACAATGAGCAGTTCTTC
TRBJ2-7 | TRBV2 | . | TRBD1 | CASIPGTGVREQYF | TGTGCCAGCATACCCGGGACAGGGGTGAGGGAGCAGTACTTC
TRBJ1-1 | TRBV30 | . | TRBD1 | CAWRCSEGQGNTEAFF | TGTGCCTGGAGATGTAGTGAGGGACAGGGGAACACTGAAGCTTTCTTT
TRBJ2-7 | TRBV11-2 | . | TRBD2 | CASSPAREGYEQYF | TGTGCCAGCAGCCCGGCCCGGGAGGGCTACGAGCAGTACTTC
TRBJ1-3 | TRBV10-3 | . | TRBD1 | CAIRKDRGRGNTIYF | TGTGCCATCAGGAAAGACAGGGGCCGTGGAAACACCATATATTTT
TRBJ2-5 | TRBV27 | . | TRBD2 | CASSSTGRRLRLAGEQETQYF | TGTGCCAGCAGTTCAACGGGCCGCCGACTCAGACTAGCGGGAGAGCAAGAGACCCAGTACTTC
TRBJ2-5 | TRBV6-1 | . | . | CASSEVGGRYQETQYF | TGTGCCAGCAGTGAAGTAGGGGGAAGGTACCAAGAGACCCAGTACTTC
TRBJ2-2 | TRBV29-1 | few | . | CSVKQERPNTGELFF | TGCAGCGTAAAACAGGAGCGCCCGAACACCGGGGAGCTGTTTTTT
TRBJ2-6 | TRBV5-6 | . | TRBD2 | CASSRETSGGLGANVLTF | TGTGCCAGCAGCAGGGAGACTAGCGGGGGGCTGGGGGCCAACGTCCTGACTTTC
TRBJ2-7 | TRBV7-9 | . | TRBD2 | CASSLGPQGLAPYEQYF | TGTGCCAGCAGCTTAGGGCCTCAGGGACTAGCCCCCTACGAGCAGTACTTC
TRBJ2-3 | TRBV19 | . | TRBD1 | CASSIPRTGNSTDTQYF | TGTGCCAGTAGTATCCCTCGGACAGGGAACAGCACAGATACGCAGTATTTT
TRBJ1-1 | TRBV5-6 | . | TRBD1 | CASSTRGTALNTEAFF | TGTGCCAGCAGCACTAGAGGGACAGCCCTGAACACTGAAGCTTTCTTT
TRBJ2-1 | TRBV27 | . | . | CASSLIRESPRDEQFF | TGTGCCAGCAGTCTAATACGGGAGTCCCCGCGGGATGAGCAGTTCTTC
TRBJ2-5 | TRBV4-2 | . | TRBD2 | CASSQDKTSGRGETQYF | TGTGCCAGCAGCCAAGACAAGACTAGCGGGAGAGGAGAGACCCAGTACTTC
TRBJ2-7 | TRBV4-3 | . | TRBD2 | CASSQDGARLAGPRSSYEQYF | TGCGCCAGCAGCCAAGACGGGGCACGTCTAGCGGGACCTAGGAGCTCCTACGAGCAGTACTTC
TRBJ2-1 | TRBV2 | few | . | CASSEWRGTVPTPKNEQFF | TGTGCCAGCAGTGAATGGCGGGGTACAGTCCCCACCCCCAAAAATGAGCAGTTCTTC
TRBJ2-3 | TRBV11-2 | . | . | CASSHGQSSSTDTQYF | TGTGCCAGCAGCCACGGACAGTCATCTAGCACAGATACGCAGTATTTT
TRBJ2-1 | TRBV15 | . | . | CATSSPLLVRSYNEQFF | TGTGCCACCAGCAGCCCCCTACTAGTACGATCCTACAATGAGCAGTTCTTC
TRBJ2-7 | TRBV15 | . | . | CATSRDFRTAPSYEQYF | TGTGCCACCAGCAGAGATTTCCGGACAGCTCCGTCCTACGAGCAGTACTTC
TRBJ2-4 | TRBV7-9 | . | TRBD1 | CASSPDRAAKNIQYF | TGTGCCAGCAGCCCGGACAGGGCGGCCAAAAACATTCAGTACTTC
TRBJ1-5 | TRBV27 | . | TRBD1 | CASSEADREGQPQHF | TGTGCCAGCAGTGAAGCGGACAGGGAGGGTCAGCCCCAGCATTTT
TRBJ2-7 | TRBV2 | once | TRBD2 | CASSSRSGRASYEQYF | TGTGCCAGCAGTTCCCGTAGCGGGAGGGCCTCCTACGAGCAGTACTTC
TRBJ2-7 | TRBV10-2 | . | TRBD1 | CASSDIGTGPISYEQYF | TGCGCCAGCAGCGACATTGGGACAGGGCCAATTTCCTACGAGCAGTACTTC
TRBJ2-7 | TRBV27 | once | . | CASSLTLLASHSYEQYF | TGTGCCAGCAGCCTAACCCTTTTAGCGAGCCACTCCTACGAGCAGTACTTC
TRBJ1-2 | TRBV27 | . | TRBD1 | CASSPGTAGRYGYTF | TGTGCCAGCAGCCCCGGGACAGCCGGACGCTATGGCTACACCTTC
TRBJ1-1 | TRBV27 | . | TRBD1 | CASKKQGVDTEAFF | TGTGCCAGCAAAAAACAGGGGGTCGACACTGAAGCTTTCTTT
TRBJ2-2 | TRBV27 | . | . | CASSILSTGELFF | TGTGCCAGCAGTATCTTGAGTACCGGGGAGCTGTTTTTT
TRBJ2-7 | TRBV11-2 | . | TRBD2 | CASSYRPGGPQREQYF | TGTGCCAGCAGCTATCGACCGGGAGGGCCTCAACGCGAGCAGTACTTC
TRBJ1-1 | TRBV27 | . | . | CASSFTGRTEAFF | TGTGCCAGCAGTTTTACAGGGCGAACTGAAGCTTTCTTT
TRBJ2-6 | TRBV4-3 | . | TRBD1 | CASSPKHRDSLSGANVLTF | TGCGCCAGCAGCCCGAAACACCGGGACAGTCTCTCTGGGGCCAACGTCCTGACTTTC
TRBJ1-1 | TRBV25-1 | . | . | CASSESLGQNTEAFF | TGTGCCAGCAGTGAATCCCTAGGCCAGAACACTGAAGCTTTCTTT
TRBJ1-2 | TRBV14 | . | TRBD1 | CASSFWTGSGYTF | TGTGCCAGCAGCTTTTGGACAGGGAGCGGCTACACCTTC
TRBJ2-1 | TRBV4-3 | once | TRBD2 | CASSQEGSSSSGRALSNEQFF | TGCGCCAGCAGCCAAGAAGGGTCTAGTAGCAGCGGGAGGGCCCTTAGTAATGAGCAGTTCTTC
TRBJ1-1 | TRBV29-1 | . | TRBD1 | CSVEGQGGNTEAFF | TGCAGCGTTGAAGGACAGGGAGGGAACACTGAAGCTTTCTTT
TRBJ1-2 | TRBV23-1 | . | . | CASSQSGPHREIDGYTF | TGCGCCAGCAGTCAATCGGGCCCACACAGGGAGATTGATGGCTACACCTTC
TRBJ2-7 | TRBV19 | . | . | CASSIAERGRVAYEQYF | TGTGCCAGTAGTATAGCGGAAAGGGGCAGGGTCGCCTACGAGCAGTACTTC
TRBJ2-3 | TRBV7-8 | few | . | CASSPEGRSTDTQYF | TGTGCCAGCAGTCCGGAGGGGAGGAGCACAGATACGCAGTATTTT
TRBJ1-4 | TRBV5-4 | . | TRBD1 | CASSLSGTGEKLFF | TGTGCCAGCAGCTTGTCGGGGACAGGCGAAAAACTGTTTTTT